This T cell receptor beta chain derives from a study of cytomegalovirus exposure and HLA in healthy donors. Some clones are missing from TCRdb's copy, which holds only in-frame ones; the method was immunoSEQ multiplex PCR. The sample lists approximately 98,000 clones, over 75% occurring once. The donors were part of the validation cohort of 100 to 150 subjects. That cohort was separate from the first cohort, which comprised 670 or so subjects. General study findings and limits: Specificity for CMV antigens was confirmed in vitro for a few of the CMV-associated chains.

As for this clone: The antigen remains undetermined.

The TCR originated in a woman aged 18-29 years in good health and CMV-seronegative. The sequenced sample was PBMCs.

For the CDR3, the DNA is TGTGCCAGCAGTTTATCGTCAGGGAAAGAGACCCAGTACTTC. Translating it yields CASSLSSGKETQYF. V usage is TRBV27 and J usage is TRBJ2-5, with D tentatively TRBD1 (5 bases). Trimming took 0 bases from V and 3 from J, leaving 8 bases between them. There are 14 residues in the CDR3. The germline V gene encodes CDR1 MNHEY and CDR2 SMNVEV (reference sequence).